This TCR beta chain comes out of a study of siplizumab effects on memory and regulatory T cells. Clones were read by immunoSEQ multiplex PCR, and TCRdb kept only the in-frame ones, dropping some. The data hold roughly 100,000 clones, with about 93% observed a single time. Notes on the study in general: Proliferating siplizumab-culture Tregs lacked confirmation of suppressive function.

A remark on this clone: Its antigen remains unidentified.

This CDR3 spans 15 amino acids. V dropped 1 base and J dropped 0 bases, with 9 bases sitting between them. Per the germline V gene, CDR1 is SGHVS and CDR2 is FQNEAQ. The sequencing sample was made of CD4+ T cells sorted from blood. The TCR originated in a human donor in good health. This chain joins TRBV7-8 and TRBJ1-2; D is unresolved. The DNA of the CDR3 is TGTGCCAGCAGCTTAGAACGGTGGACTAACTATGGCTACACCTTC. Translated, it gives CASSLERWTNYGYTF. The full variable domain, completed using reference TRBV7-8 and TRBJ1-2, is GAGVSQSPRYKVAKRGQDVALRCDPISGHVSLFWYQQALGQGPEFLTYFQNEAQLDKSGLPSDRFFAERPEGSVSTLKIQRTQQEDSAVYLCASSLERWTNYGYTFGSGTRLTVV.